Shown below are 18 T cell receptor delta chains from a single sample sequenced in a study of gamma-delta chains in newborns, infants, children (dated by TCRdb to about 2019). Instrument on record: Illumina MiSeq. TCRdb called clones afresh from the public reads with CATT; identical DNA rows were later merged. For this sample the table gives over a thousand delta-chain clones, of which 0.9% to 1.4% were detected only once. 31% of the sample belongs to the ten largest clones. The specimen sequenced was blood. The source is a child in good health.

This clone is medium-sized in the sample. This likely stems from a read error, as it lies one base from a far larger clone. V gene TRDV2 combines with J gene TRDJ1, with D uncertain. In germline, CDR1 is GEAIGNYY, CDR2 EKD. The length of the CDR3 is 19 residues. CDR3 sequence (DNA): TGTGCCCGTGACACCGTTCAGGGCGTACTGAAAACCCCGGACGATAAACTCATCTTT. This gives the protein CARDTVQGVLKTPDDKLIF.

Comment on this clone: This sequence is one base from a far larger clone and is likely a read error. Other DNA sequences in the sample encode the same CDR3. The CDR3: CACDPVVTTGGYADTDKLIF. The CDR3 coding sequence is TGTGCCTGTGACCCAGTCGTTACTACTGGGGGGTACGCCGACACCGATAAACTCATCTTT. V gene TRDV2 combines with J gene TRDJ1; 8 bases agree with TRDD3. CDR1 is GEAIGNYY and CDR2 is EKD in the germline V gene. The V segment lost 3 bases and the J segment 0 bases; nucleotides outside the gene matches: 20. This CDR3 has 20 amino acids.

The sample holds a few counts of this clone. It is likely a read error: a sequence one base away is far more abundant. The same CDR3 is also encoded by other DNA sequences in this sample. The rearrangement links TRDV2 to TRDJ1; D is unclear. CDR3 length: 19 residues. Germline V gene lookup returns CDR1 GEAIGNYY and CDR2 EKD. Trimming took off 0 bases at V and 5 bases at J, with 27 bases between the two ends. The CDR3, as DNA: TGTGCCTGTGACACCGTTCAGGGCGTACTGAAAACCCCGGATGATAAACTCATCTTT. Translated, it gives CACDTVQGVLKTPDDKLIF.

This clone was recorded a few times. With only one base between it and a far larger clone, this is likely a read error. The identical CDR3 is also encoded by other nucleotide sequences in the sample. The chain is built from TRDV2 and TRDJ1; TRDD3 agrees at 7 bases. The germline gives CDR1 GEAIGNYY, CDR2 EKD. The CDR3 is 16 residues long. The J segment lost 0 bases and the V segment lost 3 bases, leaving 9 bases of the junction unmatched. CDR3 sequence: CACDLWGATYTDKLIF. CDR3 in DNA: TGTGCCTGTGACCTCTGGGGGGCGACTTACACCGATAAACTCATCTTT.

This clone is termed large (0.1 to 1%). The genes are TRDV2 and TRDJ1, with TRDD3 matching 13 bases. V lost 3 bases to trimming and J lost 0 bases; unmatched junction nucleotides: 9. The CDR3 runs to 18 residues. Germline CDR1 is GEAIGNYY and CDR2 is EKD. CDR3 DNA sequence: TGTGCCTGTGACCAATTACTGGGGGATACGGCTTACACCGATAAACTCATCTTT. Protein sequence: CACDQLLGDTAYTDKLIF.

This clone was observed a handful of times. This DNA's translation and the protein TCRdb lists, from a much larger clone, do not match at residue 3, likely due to a read error; the protein shown is translated from the DNA. The gene calls are TRDV2 and TRDJ1; D possibly corresponds to TRDD3 (6 bases). This CDR3 is 17 amino acids long. Germline CDR1 reads GEAIGNYY; CDR2 reads EKD. CDR3 sequence (DNA): TGTGCCCGTGACACCGTGGGTGGGGGTCAAAACACCGATAAACTCATCTTT. Amino acid sequence: CARDTVGGGQNTDKLIF.

About this clone: The amino acid sequence in TCRdb belongs to a much larger clone and departs from this DNA's translation at residue 12, likely a sequencing read error; the sequence shown is translated from the DNA. This same CDR3 is encoded by further DNA sequences in the sample. The CDR3 reads CACDTMAGGYGPWDTRQMFF. CDR3 bases: TGTGCCTGTGACACTATGGCTGGGGGATACGGCCCCTGGGACACCCGACAGATGTTTTTC. The chain employs TRDV2 and TRDJ3, with 12 bases matching TRDD3. Trimming removed 1 base from V and 2 bases from J; junction bases left unmatched: 8. The germline CDR1 and CDR2 sequences are GEAIGNYY and EKD. The CDR3 runs to 20 residues.

This clone was seen a handful of times. TCRdb's listed protein matches a much larger clone and diverges from this DNA's translation at residue 14, likely through a read error; the protein shown comes from the DNA. This chain links TRDV2 with TRDJ1; a weak D match, TRDD3 (5 bases). The CDR3 covers 16 residues. Germline lookup yields CDR1 GEAIGNYY and CDR2 EKD. The CDR3 nucleotides are TGTGCCTGTGACCATCTCAGGGGAGAGAGGACCGATAAACACATCTTT. It codes for CACDHLRGERTDKHIF.

This clone ranks as medium-sized (0.01 to 0.1%). A far bigger clonotype differs at one base, so this is likely a read error. The chain is built from TRDV2 and TRDJ3; D ambiguous. V was cut by 3 bases and J by 0 bases, with 20 bases left in between. This CDR3 region has 20 residues. CDR1 GEAIGNYY and CDR2 EKD come from the germline V gene. The CDR3 is CACDALKRIPSSWDTRQMFF. The CDR3 nucleotides read TGTGCCTGTGACGCCTTGAAGCGGATTCCAAGCTCCTGGGACACCCGACAGATGTTTTTC.

In the case of this clone: A far more abundant clone sits one base away, making this likely a read error. At the DNA level, this CDR3 is encoded by other sequences in the same sample as well. The chain recombines TRDV2 with TRDJ1, with TRDD3 identical over 8 bases. The CDR3 is made up of 17 amino acids. CDR1 is GEAIGNYY and CDR2 is EKD in the germline V gene. The V and J ends lost 7 bases and 1 base, in that order; junction bases with no gene match: 16. The CDR3 sequence is CACDMVLGALSTDKLIF. CDR3 bases: TGTGCCTGCGATATGGTACTGGGGGCCCTTTCCACCGATAAACTCATCTTT.

As for this clone: The likely explanation is a read error, given a far larger clone one base away. Other DNA sequences in the same sample also yield this CDR3. The rearrangement uses TRDV2 and TRDJ1, with a weak D call TRDD3 (5 bases). Germline values: CDR1 GEAIGNYY, CDR2 EKD. This CDR3 has 16 residues. With 3 bases removed from V and 5 bases from J, the gap between germline ends came to 21 bases. CDR3 protein: CACDHLRGERTDKLIF. CDR3 bases: TGTGCCTGTGACCATCTCAGGGGAGAGAGGACTGATAAACTCATCTTT.

As concerns this clone: With only one base between it and a far larger clone, this is likely a read error. The chain uses TRDV2 and TRDJ3, with D unresolved. This CDR3 contains 21 residues. CDR1 is GEAIGNYY and CDR2 is EKD in the germline V gene. Trimming left V 1 base short and J 0 bases short, with 21 bases between. The chain's CDR3 is CACDTAEGEGTSSWDTRQMFF. CDR3 nucleotide sequence: TGTGCCTGTGACACTGCCGAGGGTGAGGGAACGAGCTCCTGGGACACCCGACAGATGTTTTTC.

Note on this clone: TCRdb records a much larger clone's protein for this DNA, with a difference at residue 12 that likely arises from a read error; the protein given is the translation of the DNA. This rearrangement joins TRDV2 to TRDJ1; 13 bases align to TRDD3. Looked up from germline, CDR1 is GEAIGNYY and CDR2 is EKD. The CDR3 spans 18 residues. Trimming took 5 bases from V and 1 from J; bases not matched to a gene: 12. CDR3 coding DNA: TGTGCCTGTGGCACTCTACTGGGGGATACGCCACCCACCGATAAACTCATCTTT. Residues: CACGTLLGDTPPTDKLIF.

Comments on this clone: TCRdb's protein for this DNA is that of a much larger clone and differs from the translation at residue 11, likely a read error; the protein shown is the DNA translation. The chain uses TRDV2 and TRDJ1; TRDD3 agrees at 11 bases. CDR3 size: 19 residues. The germline V gene has CDR1 GEAIGNYY and CDR2 EKD. V lost 0 bases and J lost 2; bases outside the gene matches: 13. In nucleotides, the CDR3 is TGTGCCTGTGACACCCTGATGGGGGATACGCAGAGTAAGACCGATAAACTCATCTTT. Its translation: CACDTLMGDTQSKTDKLIF.

This clone was found a few times. A read error is the likely source, as a far larger clone sits one nucleotide away. This chain uses TRDV2 with TRDJ1, with 12 bases aligning to TRDD3. The J segment lost 0 bases and the V segment lost 0 bases, leaving 16 bases of the junction unmatched. The CDR3 runs 21 residues. Looked up from germline, CDR1 is GEAIGNYY and CDR2 is EKD. The CDR3 nucleotides read TGTGCCTGTGACACCCCCTCTAGCCCGCGTACTGGGGGATACAACACCGATAAACTCATCTTT. It translates to CACDTPSSPRTGGYNTDKLIF.

The sample holds a few counts of this clone. TCRdb's entry gives the protein of a much larger clone, which mismatches this DNA's translation at residue 3, likely from a read error; the protein reported here is translated from the DNA. The chain uses TRDV2 and TRDJ1, with 10 positions matching TRDD3. The CDR3 is 14 residues long. The V gene's germline CDR1 is GEAIGNYY and CDR2 EKD. The CDR3 protein is CARDLVLGDDKLIF. In DNA, the CDR3 is TGTGCCCGTGACCTCGTACTGGGGGATGATAAACTCATCTTT.

Comment on this clone: A far more abundant clone sits one base away, making this likely a read error. This sample includes further DNA sequences coding for the same CDR3. This chain joins TRDV2 and TRDJ1; 8 bases are shared with TRDD3. The CDR3 is 24 amino acids. CDR1 and CDR2 from the germline V gene are GEAIGNYY and EKD. CDR3 loop: CACDTVPSSHGELSTGGLYDKLIF. DNA for the CDR3: TGCGCCTGTGACACCGTACCTTCATCTCACGGAGAGCTAAGTACTGGGGGGCTCTACGATAAACTCATCTTT.

Points on this clone: The protein TCRdb gives is from a much larger clone and does not agree with this DNA's translation at residue 3, likely a read error; the protein shown here comes from the DNA. The V call is TRDV2, the J call TRDJ1; D ambiguous. The CDR3 runs to 14 residues. In germline, CDR1 is GEAIGNYY, CDR2 EKD. CDR3 sequence (DNA): TGTGCCCGTGACTCTGTACTGCGGTCCGATAAACTCATCTTT. Encoded protein: CARDSVLRSDKLIF.